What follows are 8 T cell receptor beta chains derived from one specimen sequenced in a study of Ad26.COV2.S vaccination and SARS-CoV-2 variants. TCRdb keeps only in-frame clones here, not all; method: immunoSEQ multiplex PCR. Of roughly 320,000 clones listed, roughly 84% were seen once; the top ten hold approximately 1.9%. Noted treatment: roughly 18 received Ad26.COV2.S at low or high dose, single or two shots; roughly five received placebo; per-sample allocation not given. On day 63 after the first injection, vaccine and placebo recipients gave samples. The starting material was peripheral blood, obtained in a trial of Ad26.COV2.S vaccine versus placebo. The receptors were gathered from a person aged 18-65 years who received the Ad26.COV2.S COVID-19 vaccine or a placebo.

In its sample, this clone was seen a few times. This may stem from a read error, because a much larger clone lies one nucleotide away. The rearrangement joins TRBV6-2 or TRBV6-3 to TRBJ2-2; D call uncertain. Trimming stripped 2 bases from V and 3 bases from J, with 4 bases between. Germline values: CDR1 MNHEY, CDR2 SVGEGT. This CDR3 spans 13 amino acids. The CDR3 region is CASSYRDTGELFF. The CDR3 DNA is TGTGCCAGCAGTTACAGGGACACCGGGGAGCTGTTTTTT.

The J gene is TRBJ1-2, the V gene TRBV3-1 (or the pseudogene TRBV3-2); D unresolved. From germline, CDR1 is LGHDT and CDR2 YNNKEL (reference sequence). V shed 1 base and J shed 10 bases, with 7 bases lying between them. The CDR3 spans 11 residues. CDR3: CASSQAQSYTF. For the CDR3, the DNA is TGTGCCAGCAGCCAAGCTCAGTCCTACACCTTC.

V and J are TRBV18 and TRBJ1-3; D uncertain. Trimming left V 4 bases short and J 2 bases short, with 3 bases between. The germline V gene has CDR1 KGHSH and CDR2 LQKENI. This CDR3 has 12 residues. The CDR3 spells CASSRTGNTIYF. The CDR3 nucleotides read TGTGCCAGCTCACGAACTGGAAACACCATATATTTT.

The CDR3 sequence is CASSSTGAGNTEAFF. The CDR3 nucleotides read TGTGCCAGCAGCTCCACAGGGGCTGGAAACACTGAAGCTTTCTTT. The V gene is TRBV7-8, the J gene TRBJ1-1, with 7 bases aligning to TRBD1. The V and J ends lost 4 bases and 2 bases, in that order; junction bases with no gene match: 7. Germline CDR1 reads SGHVS; CDR2 reads FQNEAQ. This CDR3 spans 15 amino acids.

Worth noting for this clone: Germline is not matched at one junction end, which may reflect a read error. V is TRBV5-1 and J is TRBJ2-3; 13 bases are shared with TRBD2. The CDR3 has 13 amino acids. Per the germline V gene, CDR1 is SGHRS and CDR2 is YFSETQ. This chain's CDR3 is CASSTGLAGDLTF. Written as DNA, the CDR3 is TGCGCCAGCAGCACCGGACTAGCGGGGGACCTCACCTTT.

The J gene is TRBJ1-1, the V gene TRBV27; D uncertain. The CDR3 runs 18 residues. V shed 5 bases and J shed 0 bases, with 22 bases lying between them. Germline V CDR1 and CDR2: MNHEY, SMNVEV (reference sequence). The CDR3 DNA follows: TGTGCCAGCAGTCCACAACCCGGCCTTTTTCTTATGAACACTGAAGCTTTCTTT. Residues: CASSPQPGLFLMNTEAFF.

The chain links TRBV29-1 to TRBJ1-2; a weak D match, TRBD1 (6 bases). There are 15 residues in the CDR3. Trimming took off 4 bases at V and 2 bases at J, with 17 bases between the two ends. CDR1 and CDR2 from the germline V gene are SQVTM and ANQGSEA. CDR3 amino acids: CSVAEGRGSNYGYTF. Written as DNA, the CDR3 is TGCAGCGTTGCGGAGGGCAGGGGAAGCAACTATGGCTACACCTTC.

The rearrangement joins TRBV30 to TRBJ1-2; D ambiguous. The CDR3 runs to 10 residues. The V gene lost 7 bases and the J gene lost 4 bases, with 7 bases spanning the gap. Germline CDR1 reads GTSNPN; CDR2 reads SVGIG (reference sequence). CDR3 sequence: CASSGYGYTF. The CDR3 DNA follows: TGTGCCTCAAGCGGCTATGGCTACACCTTC.